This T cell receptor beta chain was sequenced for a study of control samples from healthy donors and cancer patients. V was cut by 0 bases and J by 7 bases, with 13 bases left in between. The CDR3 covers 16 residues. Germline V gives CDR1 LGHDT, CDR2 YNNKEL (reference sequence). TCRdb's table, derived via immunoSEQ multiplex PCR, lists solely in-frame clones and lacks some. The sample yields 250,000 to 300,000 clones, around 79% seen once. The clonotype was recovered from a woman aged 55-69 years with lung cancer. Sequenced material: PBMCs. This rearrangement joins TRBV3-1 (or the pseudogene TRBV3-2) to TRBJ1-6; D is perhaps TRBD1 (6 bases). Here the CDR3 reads CASSQDWGARNSPLHF. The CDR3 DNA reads TGTGCCAGCAGCCAAGATTGGGGGGCCCGGAATTCACCCCTCCACTTT.